This T cell receptor beta chain was captured by sequencing in a study of T cell repertoires in cytomegalovirus infection (dated by TCRdb to about 2019). Broadly, across the study: The peptide stimulations were aimed at well-studied HLA-B-restricted epitopes as well as recently identified HLA-C-restricted CMV epitopes, whose presentation resists viral immunomodulation. The HLA type of each donor mattered for the analysis, because public TCR beta signatures pointed to carriage of CMV infection along with the matching HLA type.

Findings and caveats that apply to the study as a whole: In the ex vivo response, HLA-C-restricted CMV-specific TCR beta clonotypes were dominant, and in two of eight donors the single most frequent clonotype came from this HLA-C-restricted group. In both this cohort and an independent roughly 350-donor cohort, the cumulative frequency of public TCR beta family members distinguished carriers of CMV infection plus the relevant HLA type.

Sequencing was performed on an Illumina HiSeq 1500. Using fastp trimming at Q25 and MiXCR clonotype assembly, TCRdb reanalyzed the public sequencing data and kept in-frame beta chains. Rows are unified per CDR3 protein, each entry keeping the most common DNA and genes. The sample table shows around 540,000 distinct CDR3 sequences, and around 30% are seen once. About a sixth of the sample is in the top ten clones. The treatment or condition label here, explained by the study, means: in vitro stimulation with specific CMV peptide epitopes to enrich CMV-specific T cells. With respect to this clonotype: No cognate antigen has been identified for it. No much larger clonotype is one base removed from it; base qualities were not supplied.

The CDR3 contains 15 residues, cysteine and phenylalanine counted. The CDR3 DNA has 45 bases and is translated from base 1. Trimming leaves V shorter by 5 bases and J shorter by 6 bases, with the junction holding 4 bases beyond the gene matches. Looking up the germline V gene yields CDR1 SGHTA and CDR2 FQGNSA. The receptor was derived from a human donor in good health (CMV status not recorded). Some clones in this sample may be carry-over from other donors' samples. The chain was built from TRBV7-2 and TRBJ2-2, and 12 bases in between align with TRBD2. Here the sequenced sample was cultured PBMCs, taken from culture after CMV antigen stimulation. The nucleotides read TGTGCCAGCAGCGCGACTAGCGGGAGATCCGGGGAGCTGTTTTTT. Translated, it reads CASSATSGRSGELFF.